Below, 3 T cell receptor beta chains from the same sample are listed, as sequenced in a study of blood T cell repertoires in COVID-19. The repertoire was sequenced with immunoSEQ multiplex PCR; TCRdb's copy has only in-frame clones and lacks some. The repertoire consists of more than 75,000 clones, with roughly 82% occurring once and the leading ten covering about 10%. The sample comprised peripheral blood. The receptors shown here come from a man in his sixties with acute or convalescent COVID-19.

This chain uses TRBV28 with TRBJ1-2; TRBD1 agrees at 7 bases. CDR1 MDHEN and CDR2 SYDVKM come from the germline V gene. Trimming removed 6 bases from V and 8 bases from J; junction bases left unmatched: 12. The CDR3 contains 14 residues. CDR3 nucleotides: TGTGCCAGCAGCCCCTCAGGGGGGCGGCACGGCTACACCTTC. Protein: CASSPSGGRHGYTF.

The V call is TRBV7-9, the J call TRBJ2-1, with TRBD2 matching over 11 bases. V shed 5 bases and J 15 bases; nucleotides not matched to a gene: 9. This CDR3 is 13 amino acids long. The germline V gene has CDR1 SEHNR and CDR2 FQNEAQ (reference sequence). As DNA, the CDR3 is TGTGCCAGCAGCGGGGGGACTAGCGGATTGGGGTTCTTC. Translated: CASSGGTSGLGFF.

DNA of the CDR3: TGTGCCAGCTTCCCCACCGGGGGGCGAGCTTTCTTT. It translates to CASFPTGGRAFF. The chain combines TRBV27 with TRBJ1-1; TRBD1 is a possible D gene (6 bases). The germline V gene has CDR1 MNHEY and CDR2 SMNVEV (reference sequence). V was clipped by 8 bases and J by 10 bases, with 17 bases between them. CDR3 length equals 12 residues.